The 15 T cell receptor beta chains reported below all come from one sample, sequenced in a study of OX40 agonist ivuxolimab in advanced cancers. TCRdb's table, derived via immunoSEQ multiplex PCR, lists solely in-frame clones and lacks some. This sample yields tens of thousands of clones, of which over 70% are seen a single time; less than 5.5% belongs to the top ten. This specimen was CD4+ or CD8+ T cells sorted from blood, taken in a trial of the OX40 agonist ivuxolimab. The receptors were gathered from an adult with an advanced solid tumor such as melanoma, head and neck, liver or kidney cancer.

This clone has just a few counts. The chain uses TRBV7-9 and TRBJ1-5; D gene unclear. Trimming stripped 5 bases from V and 5 bases from J, with 10 bases between. Germline CDR1 and CDR2: SEHNR and FQNEAQ (reference sequence). The CDR3 contains 13 residues. CDR3 nucleotide sequence: TGTGCCAGCAGCCCTCAAGAGGATCAGCCCCAGCATTTT. Translated, it gives CASSPQEDQPQHF.

This clone occurred a few times. The chain recombines TRBV6-5 with TRBJ2-3; D may be TRBD1 or TRBD2 (5 bases each). The germline V gene has CDR1 MNHEY and CDR2 SVGAGI. CDR3 length: 15 amino acids. V lost 0 bases to trimming and J lost 4 bases, with 11 bases between them. The CDR3 region has the DNA TGTGCCAGCAGTTACTCGGGACCTATACCAGATACGCAGTATTTT. It translates to CASSYSGPIPDTQYF.

The chain combines TRBV2 with TRBJ2-1; D might be TRBD2 (7 bases). Germline values: CDR1 SNHLY, CDR2 FYNNEI. V gave up 8 bases and J gave up 10 bases, with 12 bases separating them. The CDR3 length is 11 residues. Here the CDR3 reads CASGGAVEQFF. In DNA, the CDR3 is TGTGCCAGCGGGGGGGCAGTCGAGCAGTTCTTC. The whole variable domain, filled in from reference TRBV2 and TRBJ2-1, reads EPEVTQTPSHQVTQMGQEVILRCVPISNHLYFYWYRQILGQKVEFLVSFYNNEISEKSEIFDDQFSVERPDGSNFTLKIRSTKLEDSAMYFCASGGAVEQFFGPGTRLTVL.

This rearrangement joins TRBV11-3 to TRBJ1-6; D gene unclear. This CDR3 is built from 14 residues. From germline, CDR1 is SGHNT and CDR2 YENEEA. The germline V and J ends were trimmed by 5 bases and 4 bases, with 9 bases remaining between them. The CDR3 region is CASSAGYYNSPLHF. In DNA form, the CDR3 reads TGTGCCAGCAGCGCGGGCTATTATAATTCACCCCTCCACTTT.

This clone is a singleton in its sample. The gene calls are TRBV25-1 and TRBJ2-1, with 7 bases matching TRBD1. This CDR3 contains 14 residues. Germline CDR1 reads MGHDK; CDR2 reads SYGVNS. The V segment lost 4 bases and the J segment 8 bases; nucleotides outside the gene matches: 8. Here the CDR3 DNA reads TGTGCCAGCAGTGCGAATACAGGGGCCCATGAGCAGTTCTTC. Protein: CASSANTGAHEQFF.

Only a few counts were recorded for this clone. The chain employs TRBV10-1 and TRBJ2-5; D perhaps matches TRBD1 (5 bases). Germline V CDR1 and CDR2: WNHNN, SYGVQD (reference sequence). The V and J ends lost 4 bases and 5 bases respectively, with 14 bases between them. The CDR3 sequence is 14 residues long. CDR3 residues: CASSGQGLGETQYF. In DNA form, the CDR3 reads TGCGCCAGCAGTGGCCAGGGATTAGGGGAGACCCAGTACTTC.

This chain uses TRBV11-1 with TRBJ2-1; the D is unclear. V gave up 3 bases and J gave up 6 bases, with 12 bases separating them. The CDR3 totals 14 residues. Germline V gene lookup returns CDR1 SGHAT and CDR2 FQDESV (reference sequence). This chain's CDR3 is CASSLPPPLNEQFF. In nucleotides, the CDR3 is TGTGCCAGCAGCTTGCCCCCTCCTCTCAATGAGCAGTTCTTC.

Sample share makes this clone large. The chain combines TRBV19 with TRBJ1-1, with D perhaps TRBD1 (5 bases). V was clipped by 9 bases and J by 1 base, with 15 bases between them. The CDR3 covers 14 residues. The germline V gene encodes CDR1 LNHDA and CDR2 SQIVND (reference sequence). In nucleotides, the CDR3 is TGTGCCAGCACCCTTAGCCAGGGGAACACTGAAGCTTTCTTT. It yields the protein CASTLSQGNTEAFF.

The chain combines TRBV6-1 with TRBJ1-1; perhaps TRBD1 as D (6 bases). Trimming stripped 4 bases from V and 0 bases from J, with 15 bases between. The CDR3 sequence is 16 residues long. CDR1 is MNHNS and CDR2 is SASEGT in the germline V gene. The chain's CDR3 is CASSGRRDTLNTEAFF. CDR3 DNA sequence: TGTGCCAGCAGTGGCCGCCGGGACACCTTGAACACTGAAGCTTTCTTT.

This chain joins TRBV18 and TRBJ2-3, with D unclear. CDR1 is KGHSH, CDR2 LQKENI, per germline. V gave up 3 bases and J gave up 2 bases, with 6 bases separating them. CDR3 length: 13 amino acids. This CDR3 reads CASSPNYTDTQYF. CDR3 coding DNA: TGTGCCAGCTCACCCAACTACACAGATACGCAGTATTTT. Supplemented by reference TRBV18 and TRBJ2-3, the full variable domain reads NAGVMQNPRHLVRRRGQEARLRCSPMKGHSHVYWYRQLPEEGLKFMVYLQKENIIDESGMPKERFSAEFPKEGPSILRIQQVVRGDSAAYFCASSPNYTDTQYFGPGTRLTVL.

V and J are TRBV13 and TRBJ2-7, with 8 bases lining up with TRBD2. V lost 7 bases to trimming and J lost 4 bases; unmatched junction nucleotides: 3. CDR3 size: 12 residues. The V gene's germline CDR1 is PRHDT and CDR2 FYEKMQ (reference sequence). The CDR3 protein is CASTVAGYEQYF. The CDR3 nucleotides read TGTGCCAGCACGGTAGCGGGATACGAGCAGTACTTC.

This clone is a singleton in its sample. The chain couples TRBV6-5 to TRBJ1-2; D is unclear. Germline V lookup: CDR1 MNHEY, CDR2 SVGAGI. The V end was cut by 6 bases, the J end by 1 base, with 12 bases between. This CDR3 region has 14 residues. CDR3 residues: CASRLQAFNYGYTF. Here the CDR3 DNA reads TGTGCCAGCAGGCTTCAGGCTTTTAACTATGGCTACACCTTC.

The chain joins TRBV21-1 to TRBJ1-1; TRBD1, the table's D call, lacks a check against the DNA. TRBV21-1 counts as a pseudogene. This CDR3 spans 18 amino acids. CDR3 sequence: CASSKEDPLPGHRDEAFF. CDR3 DNA sequence: TGTGCCAGCAGCAAAGAAGATCCCCTTCCGGGACACCGAGATGAAGCTTTCTTT.

The chain is built from TRBV6-5 and TRBJ1-5; a possible D gene is TRBD1 (5 bases). Trimming pared 0 bases from V and 5 bases from J, leaving 11 bases between. The CDR3 is 15 residues long. CDR1 is MNHEY, CDR2 SVGAGI, per germline. The CDR3 loop reads CASSYSQTVDQPQHF. As DNA, the CDR3 is TGTGCCAGCAGTTACTCGCAGACAGTCGATCAGCCCCAGCATTTT.

This clone occurred a few times. The genes are TRBV19 and TRBJ1-1; 8 bases are shared with TRBD1. V was clipped by 5 bases and J by 0 bases; unmatched bases: 14. Germline V lookup: CDR1 LNHDA, CDR2 SQIVND (reference sequence). The CDR3 sequence is 18 residues long. In DNA form, the CDR3 reads TGTGCCAGTAGTCCAGTCCAGGGGGCCTCTCTGATGAACACTGAAGCTTTCTTT. Translated: CASSPVQGASLMNTEAFF.